This T cell receptor (beta chain) was profiled in a study of CD8 T cells in Susac syndrome. RNA was extracted with the RNeasy kit, and a quantity of about 0.45 to 1 ug was reverse transcribed using random hexamers. The authors amplified TCR beta CDR3 across 54 Vbeta and 13 Jbeta using immunoSEQ multiplex PCR. In TCRdb, the immunoSEQ multiplex PCR reads were re-called with MiXCR into one record per CDR3 protein. The sample consists of approximately 210,000 distinct CDR3 sequences, around 93% of them appearing once. Peripheral blood CD8+ and CD4+ T cells were profiled by TCR beta sequencing. All included Susac syndrome patients satisfied recently defined diagnostic criteria for definite or probable disease. Negative isolation yielded CD4+ and CD8+ T cells, and FACS enriched TEMRA cells. Germline trimming cut 1 base from V and 4 bases from J; bases unmatched to any gene: 10. Germline CDR1 GTSNPN, CDR2 SVGIG (reference sequence). The CDR3 is 16 amino acids.

This rearrangement joins TRBV30 to TRBJ1-5, with 7 bases that match TRBD1. Sequenced input: CD4+ T cells from PBMCs. This clonotype was obtained from a human donor with Susac syndrome. CDR3 protein: CAWSETEGATNQPQHF. CDR3 in DNA: TGTGCCTGGAGTGAGACGGAGGGGGCTACGAATCAGCCCCAGCATTTT.